This T cell receptor (beta chain) was identified during a study of cytomegalovirus exposure and HLA in healthy donors. Primers included in the PCR were 60 Vbeta and 13 Jbeta primers. Produced via immunoSEQ multiplex PCR; TCRdb's table is partial and in-frame only. The sample holds 95,000 to 150,000 clones, roughly 80% seen once. The study sampled nominally healthy donors, though unrecorded immune exposures were likely. Study conclusions and caveats: In a later analysis, more than 15,000 TCR beta sequences were associated with HLA alleles at 0.05 false discovery rate. In a later analysis, a missense DCLRE1C variant was linked to TCR beta V- and J-gene trimming. Analyzed later, association rates of TCRs varied across HLA loci, with DRB1 most and HLA-C fewest.

CDR1 and CDR2 from the germline V gene are SGHTA and FQGNSA. The ends lost 7 bases at V and 5 bases at J; junction bases unmatched: 8. The CDR3 runs to 14 residues. Comment on this clone: What it binds is unknown.

The gene calls are TRBV7-2 and TRBJ1-3, with TRBD1 matching 7 bases. Sequencing input: PBMCs. The receptor was derived from a woman in her thirties or forties in good health and CMV-seropositive. The chain's CDR3 is CASTVGQARNTIYF. Written as DNA, the CDR3 is TGTGCCAGCACCGTAGGACAGGCTCGAAACACCATATATTTT.